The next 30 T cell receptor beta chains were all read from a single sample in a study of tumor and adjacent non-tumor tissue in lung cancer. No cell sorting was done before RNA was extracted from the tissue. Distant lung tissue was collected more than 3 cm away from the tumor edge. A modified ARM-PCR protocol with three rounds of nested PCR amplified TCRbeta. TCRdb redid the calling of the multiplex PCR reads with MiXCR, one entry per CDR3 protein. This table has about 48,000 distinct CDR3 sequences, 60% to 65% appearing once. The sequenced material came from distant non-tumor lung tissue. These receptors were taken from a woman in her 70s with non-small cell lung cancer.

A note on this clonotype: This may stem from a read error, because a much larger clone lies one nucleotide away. The CDR3 region has the DNA TGCAGTGCTAGATCCGCCGGGACTAACGGTACAGGCTCAGATACGCAGTATTTT. It specifies CSARSAGTNGTGSDTQYF. The gene calls are TRBV20-1 and TRBJ2-3, with 7 nucleotides matching TRBD2. The J segment lost 4 bases and the V segment lost 2 bases, leaving 18 bases of the junction unmatched. Per germline, CDR1 DFQATT and CDR2 SNEGSKA (reference sequence). The CDR3 extends over 18 amino acids.

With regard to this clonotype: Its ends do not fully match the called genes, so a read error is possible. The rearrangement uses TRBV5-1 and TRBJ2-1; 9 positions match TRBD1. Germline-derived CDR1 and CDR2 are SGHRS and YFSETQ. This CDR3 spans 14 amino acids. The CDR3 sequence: CASSPWTGDNEQSF. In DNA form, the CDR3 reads TGCGCCAGCAGCCCCTGGACAGGGGACAATGAGCAGTCCTTC.

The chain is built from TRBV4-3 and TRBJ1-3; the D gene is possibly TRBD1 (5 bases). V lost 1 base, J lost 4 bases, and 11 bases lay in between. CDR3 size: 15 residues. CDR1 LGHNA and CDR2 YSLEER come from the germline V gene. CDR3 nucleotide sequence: TGCGCCAGCAGCCAAGTCCCGGGGCCGGGAAACACCATATATTTT. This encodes CASSQVPGPGNTIYF.

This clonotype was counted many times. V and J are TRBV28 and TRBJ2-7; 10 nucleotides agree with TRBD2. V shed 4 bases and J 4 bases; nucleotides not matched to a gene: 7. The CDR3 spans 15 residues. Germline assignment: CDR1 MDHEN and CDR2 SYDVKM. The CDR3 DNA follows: TGTGCCAGCAGTTCGACTAGCGGGTCTGGTTACGAGCAGTACTTC. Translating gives CASSSTSGSGYEQYF. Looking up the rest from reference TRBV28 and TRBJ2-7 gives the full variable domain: DVKVTQSSRYLVKRTGEKVFLECVQDMDHENMFWYRQDPGLGLRLIYFSYDVKMKEKGDIPEGYSVSREKKERFSLILESASTNQTSMYLCASSSTSGSGYEQYFGPGTRLTVT.

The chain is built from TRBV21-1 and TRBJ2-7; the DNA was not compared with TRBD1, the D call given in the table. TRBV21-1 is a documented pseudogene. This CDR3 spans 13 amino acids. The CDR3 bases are TGTACCAGCAGCAAGGAAACAGGATACGAGCAGTACTTC. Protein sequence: CTSSKETGYEQYF.

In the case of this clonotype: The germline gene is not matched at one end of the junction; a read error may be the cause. The CDR3 loop is CANSPPTRTSAEQYF. The CDR3 nucleotides read TGTGCCAACAGTCCGCCCACTCGAACTAGCGCCGAGCAGTATTTC. V gene TRBV12-3 or TRBV12-4 combines with J gene TRBJ2-7; TRBD2 matches at 7 bases. The CDR3 is 15 amino acids.

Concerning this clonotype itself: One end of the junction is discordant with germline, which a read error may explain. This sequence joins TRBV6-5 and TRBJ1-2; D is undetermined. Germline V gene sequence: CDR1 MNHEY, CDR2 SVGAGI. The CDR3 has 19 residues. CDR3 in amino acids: CANSYSTGTFSGWDYGYTF. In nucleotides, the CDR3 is TGTGCCAACAGTTACTCGACCGGTACATTTTCTGGTTGGGACTATGGCTACACCTTC.

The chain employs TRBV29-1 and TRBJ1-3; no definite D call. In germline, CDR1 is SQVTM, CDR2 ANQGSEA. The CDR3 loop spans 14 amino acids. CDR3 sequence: CSERGGEVGNTIYF. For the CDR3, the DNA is TGCAGTGAGCGTGGCGGGGAAGTAGGAAACACCATATATTTT.

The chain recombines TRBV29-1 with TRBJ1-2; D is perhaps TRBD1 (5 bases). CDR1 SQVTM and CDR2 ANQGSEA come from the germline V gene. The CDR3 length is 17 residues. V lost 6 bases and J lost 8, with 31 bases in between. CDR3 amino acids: CSVLLRDSHSFDWGYTF. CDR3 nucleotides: TGCAGCGTCCTCCTCCGGGACTCACACTCCTTCGACTGGGGCTACACCTTC.

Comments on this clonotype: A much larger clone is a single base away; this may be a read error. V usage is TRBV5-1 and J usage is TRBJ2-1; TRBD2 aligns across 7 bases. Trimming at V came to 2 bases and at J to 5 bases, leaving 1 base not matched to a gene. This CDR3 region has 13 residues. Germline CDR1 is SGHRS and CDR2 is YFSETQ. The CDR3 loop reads CASSLAGHNEQFF. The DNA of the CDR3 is TGCGCCAGCAGCTTAGCGGGGCACAATGAGCAGTTCTTC.

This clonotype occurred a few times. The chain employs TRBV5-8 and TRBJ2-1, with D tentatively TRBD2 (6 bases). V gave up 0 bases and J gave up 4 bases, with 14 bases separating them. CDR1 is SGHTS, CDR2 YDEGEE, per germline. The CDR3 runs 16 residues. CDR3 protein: CASSLGISGLYNEQFF. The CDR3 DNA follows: TGTGCCAGCAGCTTGGGGATTAGCGGACTATACAATGAGCAGTTCTTC.

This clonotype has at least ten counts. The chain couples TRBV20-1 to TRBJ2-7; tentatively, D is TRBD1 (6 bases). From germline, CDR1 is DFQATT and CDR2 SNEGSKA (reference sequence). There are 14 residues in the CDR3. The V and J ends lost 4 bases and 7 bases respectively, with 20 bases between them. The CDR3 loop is CSAIRDTSSGEQYF. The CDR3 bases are TGCAGTGCTATCCGGGACACCTCTTCTGGAGAGCAGTACTTC.

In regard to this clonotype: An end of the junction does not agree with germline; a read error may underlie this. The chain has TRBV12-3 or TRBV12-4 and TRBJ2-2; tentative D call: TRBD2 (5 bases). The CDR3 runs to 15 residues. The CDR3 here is CASRPRLTNTGELSF. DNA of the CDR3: TGTGCCAGCAGACCTCGACTAACGAACACCGGGGAGCTGTCTTTT.

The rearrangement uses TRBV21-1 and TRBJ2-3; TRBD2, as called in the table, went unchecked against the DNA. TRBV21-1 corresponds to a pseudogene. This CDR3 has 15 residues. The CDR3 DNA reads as TGTGCCAGTAGCAGGCCTAGCCGTCCCACAGATACGCCGTATTTT. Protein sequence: CASSRPSRPTDTPYF.

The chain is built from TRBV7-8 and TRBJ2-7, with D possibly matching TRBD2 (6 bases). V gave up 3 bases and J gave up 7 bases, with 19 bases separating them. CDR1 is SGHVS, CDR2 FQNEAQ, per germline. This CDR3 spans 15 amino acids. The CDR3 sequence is CASSFLAAEVGEQYF. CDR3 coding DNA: TGTGCCAGCAGCTTCTTAGCGGCAGAGGTTGGGGAGCAGTACTTC.

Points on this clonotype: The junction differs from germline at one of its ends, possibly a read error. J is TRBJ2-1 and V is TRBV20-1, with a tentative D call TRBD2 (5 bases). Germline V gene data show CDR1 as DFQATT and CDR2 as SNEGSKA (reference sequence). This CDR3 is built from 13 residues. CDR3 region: CSTRDLVGREQFF. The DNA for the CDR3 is TGCAGTACTAGAGATCTTGTAGGAAGGGAGCAGTTCTTC.

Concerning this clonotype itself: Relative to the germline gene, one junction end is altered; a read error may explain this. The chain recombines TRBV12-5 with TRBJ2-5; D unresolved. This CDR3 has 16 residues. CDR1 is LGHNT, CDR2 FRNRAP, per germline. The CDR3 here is CASDLYPGTSQETQYF. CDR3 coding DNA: TGTGCTAGTGATTTGTATCCAGGTACCTCCCAAGAGACCCAGTACTTC. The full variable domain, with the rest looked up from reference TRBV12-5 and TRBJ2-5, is DARVTQTPRHKVTEMGQEVTMRCQPILGHNTVFWYRQTMMQGLELLAYFRNRAPLDDSGMPKDRFSAEMPDATLATLKIQPSEPRDSAVYFCASDLYPGTSQETQYFGPGTRLLVL.

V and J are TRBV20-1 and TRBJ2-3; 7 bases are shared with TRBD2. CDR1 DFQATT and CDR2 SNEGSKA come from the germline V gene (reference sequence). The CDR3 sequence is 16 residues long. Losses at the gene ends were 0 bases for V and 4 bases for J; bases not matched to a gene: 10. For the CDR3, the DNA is TGCAGTGCTAGAGATCCAGTGGGAGGGCAAGCAGATACGCAGTATTTT. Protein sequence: CSARDPVGGQADTQYF.

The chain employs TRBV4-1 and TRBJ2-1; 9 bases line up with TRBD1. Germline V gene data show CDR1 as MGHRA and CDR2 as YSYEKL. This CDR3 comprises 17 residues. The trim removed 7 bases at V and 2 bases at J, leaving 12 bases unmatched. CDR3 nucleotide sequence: TGCGCCAGCACCCAGGGACTACAGGGGGCCCCCTACAATGAGCAGTTCTTC. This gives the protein CASTQGLQGAPYNEQFF.

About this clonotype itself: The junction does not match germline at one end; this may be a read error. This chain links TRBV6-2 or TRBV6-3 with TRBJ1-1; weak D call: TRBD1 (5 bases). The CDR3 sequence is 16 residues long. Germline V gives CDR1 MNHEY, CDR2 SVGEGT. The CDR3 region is CTSSTNDGTTNTEAFF. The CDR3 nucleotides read TGTACCAGCAGTACCAACGACGGGACGACTAACACTGAAGCTTTCTTT.

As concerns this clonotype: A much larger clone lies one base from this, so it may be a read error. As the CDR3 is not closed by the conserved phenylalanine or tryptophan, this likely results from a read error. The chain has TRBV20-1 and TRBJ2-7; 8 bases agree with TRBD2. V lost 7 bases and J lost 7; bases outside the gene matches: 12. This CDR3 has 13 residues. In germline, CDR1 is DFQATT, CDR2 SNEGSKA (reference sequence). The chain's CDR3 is CSGLRGGLGEQYI. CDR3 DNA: TGCAGTGGTTTAAGAGGGGGACTAGGGGAGCAGTACATC.

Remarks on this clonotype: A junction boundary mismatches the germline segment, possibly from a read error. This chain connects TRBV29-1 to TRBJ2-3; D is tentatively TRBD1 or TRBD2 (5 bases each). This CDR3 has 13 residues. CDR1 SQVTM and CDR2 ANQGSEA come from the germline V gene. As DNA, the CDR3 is TGCGGCGTTGGGGACCCAAGCACAGATACGCAGTATTTT. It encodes CGVGDPSTDTQYF.

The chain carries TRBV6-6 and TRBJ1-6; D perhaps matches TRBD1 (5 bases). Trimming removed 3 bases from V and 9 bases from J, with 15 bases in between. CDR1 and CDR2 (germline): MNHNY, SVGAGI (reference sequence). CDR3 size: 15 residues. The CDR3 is CASSYNGGTSSPLHF. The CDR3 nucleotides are TGTGCCAGCAGTTATAATGGGGGGACGAGTTCACCCCTCCACTTT.

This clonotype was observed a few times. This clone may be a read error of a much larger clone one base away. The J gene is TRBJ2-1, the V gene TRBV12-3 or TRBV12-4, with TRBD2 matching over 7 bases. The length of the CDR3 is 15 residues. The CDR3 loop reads CASSLSKGGSLEQLF. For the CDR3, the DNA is TGTGCCAGCAGTTTAAGTAAAGGCGGGAGCTTAGAGCAGCTCTTC.

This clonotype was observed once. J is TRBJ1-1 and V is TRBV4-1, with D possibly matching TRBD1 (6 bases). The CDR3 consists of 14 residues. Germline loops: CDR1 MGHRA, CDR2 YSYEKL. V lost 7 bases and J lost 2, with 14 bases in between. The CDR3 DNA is TGCGCCAGCAACCACTGGACAGATAACACTGAAGCTTTCTTT. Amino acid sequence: CASNHWTDNTEAFF.

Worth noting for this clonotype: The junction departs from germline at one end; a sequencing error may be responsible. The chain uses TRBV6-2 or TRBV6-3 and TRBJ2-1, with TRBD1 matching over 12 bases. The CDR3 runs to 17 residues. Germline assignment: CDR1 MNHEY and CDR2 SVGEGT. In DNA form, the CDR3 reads TGTGCAAGCAGTTACCCCTGGGACAGGGGGCTGTACAATGAGCAGTTCTTC. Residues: CASSYPWDRGLYNEQFF.

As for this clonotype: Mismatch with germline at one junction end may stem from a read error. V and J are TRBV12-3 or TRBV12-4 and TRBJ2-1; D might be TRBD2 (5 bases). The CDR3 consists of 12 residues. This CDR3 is CVSIPGDNEQFF. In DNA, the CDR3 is TGTGTCAGCATTCCCGGGGATAATGAGCAGTTCTTC.

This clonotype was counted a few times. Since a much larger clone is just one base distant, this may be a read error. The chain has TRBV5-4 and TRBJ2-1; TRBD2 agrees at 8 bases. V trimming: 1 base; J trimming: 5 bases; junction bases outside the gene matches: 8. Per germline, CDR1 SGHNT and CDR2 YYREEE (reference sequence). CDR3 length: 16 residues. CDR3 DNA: TGTGCCAGCAGCTTGTCGAAACTAGCGGATAACAATGAGCAGTTCTTC. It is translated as CASSLSKLADNNEQFF.

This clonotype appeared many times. The CDR3 nucleotides are TGCAGTGTAAAGGGGGGGGGGCGCGATGTCTACAATGAGCAGTTCTTC. This translates into CSVKGGGRDVYNEQFF. The V and J genes are TRBV20-1 and TRBJ2-1; TRBD2 is a possible D gene (7 bases). The CDR3 runs 16 residues. CDR1 DFQATT and CDR2 SNEGSKA come from the germline V gene (reference sequence). V dropped 7 bases and J dropped 3 bases, with 22 bases sitting between them.

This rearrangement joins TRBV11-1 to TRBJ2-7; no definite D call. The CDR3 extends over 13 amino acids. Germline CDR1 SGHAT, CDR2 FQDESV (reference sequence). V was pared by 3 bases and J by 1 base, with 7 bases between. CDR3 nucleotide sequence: TGTGCCAGCAGCTTCGGACGATCCTACGAGCAGTACTTC. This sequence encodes CASSFGRSYEQYF.